This T cell receptor (beta chain) was sequenced for a study of identical twins. TCRdb recomputed calls from the 5' RACE reads with MiXCR, one row per CDR3 protein. The sample lists more than 400,000 distinct CDR3 sequences; roughly 15% were seen once. Germline V CDR1 and CDR2: KGHDR, SFDVKD. The germline V and J ends were trimmed by 7 bases and 2 bases, with 11 bases remaining between them. The CDR3 consists of 13 residues. This clonotype occurred a few times. Its specificity is unknown. Study-wide findings and caveats: Twin pairs' shared out-of-frame alpha sequences were enriched in low generation probability.

Healthy Caucasians alone served as donors. Another study also made use of these data, one on yellow fever vaccine responses in identical twins.

The TCR originated in a woman aged 18-30 years in good health. Input material: CD4+ T cells sorted from blood. This chain connects TRBV24-1 to TRBJ2-7; maybe TRBD2 (5 bases). The CDR3 DNA reads TGTGCCACCAGCGACTCGGGAACCTACGAGCAGTACTTC. Its protein product is CATSDSGTYEQYF.